This T cell receptor beta chain is from a study of blood T cell repertoires in COVID-19. The overall study: The United States, Italy and Spain provided the acute and convalescent COVID-19 samples. In each case, the material was cDNA or gDNA derived from T cells, B-cell-depleted T cells, or PBMCs.

With V trimmed by 4 bases and J by 0 bases, 15 bases remained unmatched. The germline V gene encodes CDR1 MDHEN and CDR2 SYDVKM. CDR3 length equals 18 residues. Per the authors' pipeline: Cell counts per sample came from amplifying reference gene primers. Generated by immunoSEQ multiplex PCR, the TCRdb table keeps only in-frame clones and is missing some. D and trimming come from the DNA, and the V and J calls and clone size come from that table. The repertoire includes 250,000 to 350,000 clones, around 87% of them detected once, and approximately 5% sits in the top ten. This clone was observed once. The chain combines TRBV28 with TRBJ2-7; 7 positions match TRBD2. The source material was PBMCs or T cells enriched from blood (not recorded which). The clonotype was recovered from a woman aged 25 to 39 who had recovered from COVID-19. The CDR3 nucleotides are TGTGCCAGCAGTTCAGGGACTAACTTGAGAAAAAGCTCCTACGAGCAGTACTTC. Translated: CASSSGTNLRKSSYEQYF. Supplemented by reference TRBV28 and TRBJ2-7, the full variable domain reads DVKVTQSSRYLVKRTGEKVFLECVQDMDHENMFWYRQDPGLGLRLIYFSYDVKMKEKGDIPEGYSVSREKKERFSLILESASTNQTSMYLCASSSGTNLRKSSYEQYFGPGTRLTVT.